This TCR beta chain derives from a study of blood T cells in healthy people across ages. Sample-barcoded 5' priming and a J-beta primer mix drove a second PCR of 7 to 11 cycles. One entry per CDR3 protein results from TCRdb running MiXCR on the 5' RACE reads. Among about 1.8 million distinct CDR3 sequences listed, roughly 52% were seen once. CDR1 is MGHDK, CDR2 SYGVNS, per germline. The CDR3 sequence is 14 residues long. V was clipped by 4 bases and J by 7 bases, with 16 bases between them. This clonotype was counted only a few times. The material sequenced was blood. The clonotype originates from a middle-aged woman in good health. The V and J genes are TRBV25-1 and TRBJ2-5, with D hard to call. CDR3 residues: CASSAPVVPGTQYF. As DNA, the CDR3 is TGTGCCAGCAGTGCACCAGTCGTCCCGGGGACCCAGTACTTC.